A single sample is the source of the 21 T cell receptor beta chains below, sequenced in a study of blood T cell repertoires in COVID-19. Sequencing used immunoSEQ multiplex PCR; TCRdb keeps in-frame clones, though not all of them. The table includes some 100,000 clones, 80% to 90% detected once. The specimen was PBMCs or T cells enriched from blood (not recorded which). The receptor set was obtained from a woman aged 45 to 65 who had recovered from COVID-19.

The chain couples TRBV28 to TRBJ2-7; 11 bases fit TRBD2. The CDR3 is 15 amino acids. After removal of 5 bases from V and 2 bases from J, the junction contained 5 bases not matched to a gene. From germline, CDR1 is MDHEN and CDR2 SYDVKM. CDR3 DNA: TGTGCCAGCAGTCGACTAGCGGGGTCGGCCTACGAGCAGTACTTC. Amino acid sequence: CASSRLAGSAYEQYF.

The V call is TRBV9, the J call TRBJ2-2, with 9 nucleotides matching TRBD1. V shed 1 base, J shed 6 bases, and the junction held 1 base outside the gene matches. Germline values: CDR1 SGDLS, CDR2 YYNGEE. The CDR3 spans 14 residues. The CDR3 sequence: CASSVYRGPGELFF. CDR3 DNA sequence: TGTGCCAGCAGCGTATACAGGGGGCCCGGGGAGCTGTTTTTT.

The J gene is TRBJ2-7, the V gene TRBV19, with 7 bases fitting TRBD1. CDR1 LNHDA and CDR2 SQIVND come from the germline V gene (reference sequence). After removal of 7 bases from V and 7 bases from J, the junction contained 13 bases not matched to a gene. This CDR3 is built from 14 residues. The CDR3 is CASMAGQVPGEQYF. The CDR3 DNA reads TGTGCCAGTATGGCAGGACAGGTGCCCGGGGAGCAGTACTTC.

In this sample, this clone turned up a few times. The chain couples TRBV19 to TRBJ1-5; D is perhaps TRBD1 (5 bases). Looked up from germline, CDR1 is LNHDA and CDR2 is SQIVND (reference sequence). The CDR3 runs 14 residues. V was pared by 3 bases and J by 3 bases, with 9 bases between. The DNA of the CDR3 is TGTGCCAGTAGTATCTCAGGGCCCAATCAGCCCCAGCATTTT. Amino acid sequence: CASSISGPNQPQHF.

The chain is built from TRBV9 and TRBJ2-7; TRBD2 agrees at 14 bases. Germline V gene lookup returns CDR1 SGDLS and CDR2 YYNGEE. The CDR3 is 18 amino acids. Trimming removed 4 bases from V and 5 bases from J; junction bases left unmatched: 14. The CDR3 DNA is TGTGCCAGCAGCCCCCGACCCGGGACTAGCGGGAGTTTCAACGAGCAGTACTTC. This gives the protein CASSPRPGTSGSFNEQYF.

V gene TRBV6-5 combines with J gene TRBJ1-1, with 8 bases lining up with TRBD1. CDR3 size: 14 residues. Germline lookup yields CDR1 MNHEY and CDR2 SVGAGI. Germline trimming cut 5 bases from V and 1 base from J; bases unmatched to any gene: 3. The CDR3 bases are TGTGCCAGCAGTACAGGGGGACGGAACACTGAAGCTTTCTTT. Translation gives CASSTGGRNTEAFF.

CDR3 DNA: TGTGCCAGTAGGGACAGCGGGGGGGCGACAGATACGCAGTATTTT. Protein sequence: CASRDSGGATDTQYF. The V and J genes are TRBV19 and TRBJ2-3; 10 bases are a match to TRBD2. Per the germline V gene, CDR1 is LNHDA and CDR2 is SQIVND (reference sequence). Losses at the gene ends were 6 bases for V and 3 bases for J; bases not matched to a gene: 6. The CDR3 totals 15 residues.

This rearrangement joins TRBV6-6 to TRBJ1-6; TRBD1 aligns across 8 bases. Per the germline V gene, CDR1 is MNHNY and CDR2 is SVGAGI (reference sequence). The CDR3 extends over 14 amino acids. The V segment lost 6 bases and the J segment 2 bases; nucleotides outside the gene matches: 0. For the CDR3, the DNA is TGTGCCAGCAGGGACAGGGCCTATAATTCACCCCTCCACTTT. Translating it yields CASRDRAYNSPLHF.

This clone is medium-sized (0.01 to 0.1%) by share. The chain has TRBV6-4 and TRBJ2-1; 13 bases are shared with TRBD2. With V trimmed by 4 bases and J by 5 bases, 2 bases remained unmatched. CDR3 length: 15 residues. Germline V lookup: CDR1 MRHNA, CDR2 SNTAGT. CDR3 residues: CASSGTSGGHNEQFF. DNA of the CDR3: TGTGCCAGCAGTGGGACTAGCGGGGGACACAATGAGCAGTTCTTC.

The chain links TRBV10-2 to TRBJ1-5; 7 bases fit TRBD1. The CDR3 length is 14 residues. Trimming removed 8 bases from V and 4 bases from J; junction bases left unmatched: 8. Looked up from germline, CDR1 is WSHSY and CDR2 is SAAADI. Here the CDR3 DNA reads TGCGCCAGCTCCCCCACGGGACAGAATCAGCCCCAGCATTTT. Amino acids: CASSPTGQNQPQHF.

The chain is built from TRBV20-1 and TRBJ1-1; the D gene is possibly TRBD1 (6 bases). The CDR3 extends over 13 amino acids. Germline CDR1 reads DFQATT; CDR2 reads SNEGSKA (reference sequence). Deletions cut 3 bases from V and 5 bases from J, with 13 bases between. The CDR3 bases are TGCAGTGCTAGTCAAGGGGGTTTGACTGAAGCTTTCTTT. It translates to CSASQGGLTEAFF.

CDR3: CASSSGQGEGAEAFF. As DNA, the CDR3 is TGTGCCAGCAGCTCGGGACAGGGAGAGGGGGCTGAAGCTTTCTTT. The rearrangement uses TRBV7-2 and TRBJ1-1, with TRBD1 identical over 9 bases. CDR3 length: 15 amino acids. The germline CDR1 and CDR2 sequences are SGHTA and FQGNSA. J lost 6 bases, V lost 4 bases, and 9 bases had no gene match.

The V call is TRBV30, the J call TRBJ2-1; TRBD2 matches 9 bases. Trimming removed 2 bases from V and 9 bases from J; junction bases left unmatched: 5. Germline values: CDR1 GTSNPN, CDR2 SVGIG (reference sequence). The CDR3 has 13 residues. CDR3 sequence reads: CAWSLASGVEQFF. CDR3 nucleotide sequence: TGTGCCTGGAGTCTCGCTAGCGGGGTTGAGCAGTTCTTC.

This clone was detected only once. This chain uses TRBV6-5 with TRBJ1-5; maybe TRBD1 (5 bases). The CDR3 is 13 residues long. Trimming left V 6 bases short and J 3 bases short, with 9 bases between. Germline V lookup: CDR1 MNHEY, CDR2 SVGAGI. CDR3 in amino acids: CASRRDFNQPQHF. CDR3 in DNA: TGTGCCAGCAGGCGGGACTTCAATCAGCCCCAGCATTTT.

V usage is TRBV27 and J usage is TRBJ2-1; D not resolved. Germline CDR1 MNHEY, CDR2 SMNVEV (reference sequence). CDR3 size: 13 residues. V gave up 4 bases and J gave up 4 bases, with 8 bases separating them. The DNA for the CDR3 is TGTGCCAGCAGTTCCCCTTTGTACAATGAGCAGTTCTTC. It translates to CASSSPLYNEQFF.

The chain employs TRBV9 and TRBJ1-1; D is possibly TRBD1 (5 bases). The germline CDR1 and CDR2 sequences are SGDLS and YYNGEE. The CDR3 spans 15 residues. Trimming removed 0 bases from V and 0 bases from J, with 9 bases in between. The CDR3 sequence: CASSVDGGMNTEAFF. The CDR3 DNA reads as TGTGCCAGCAGCGTAGATGGGGGGATGAACACTGAAGCTTTCTTT.

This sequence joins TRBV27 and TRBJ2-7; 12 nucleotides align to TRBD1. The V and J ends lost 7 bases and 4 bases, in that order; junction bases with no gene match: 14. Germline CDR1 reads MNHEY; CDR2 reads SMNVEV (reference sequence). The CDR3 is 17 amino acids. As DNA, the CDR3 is TGTGCCAGCACCGCAAGGCCCCCGGGACAGGGGGCTTACGAGCAGTACTTC. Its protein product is CASTARPPGQGAYEQYF.

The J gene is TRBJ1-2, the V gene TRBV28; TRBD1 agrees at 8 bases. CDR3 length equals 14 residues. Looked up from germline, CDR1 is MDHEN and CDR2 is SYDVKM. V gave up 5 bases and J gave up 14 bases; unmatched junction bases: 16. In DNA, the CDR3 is TGTGCCAGCAGTGAACCCGGGGACAGGCGACTTGTAACCTTC. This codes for CASSEPGDRRLVTF.

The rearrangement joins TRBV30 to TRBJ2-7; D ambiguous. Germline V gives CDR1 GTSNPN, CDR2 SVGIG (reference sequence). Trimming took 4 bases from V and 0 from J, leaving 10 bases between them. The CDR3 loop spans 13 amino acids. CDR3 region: CAWKSVFSYEQYF. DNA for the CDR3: TGTGCCTGGAAGAGCGTCTTCTCCTACGAGCAGTACTTC.

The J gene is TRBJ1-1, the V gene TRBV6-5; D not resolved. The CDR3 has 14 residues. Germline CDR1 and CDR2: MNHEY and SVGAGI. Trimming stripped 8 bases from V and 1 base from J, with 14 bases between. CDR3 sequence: CASLPHGENTEAFF. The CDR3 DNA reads TGTGCCAGCCTTCCGCACGGGGAGAACACTGAAGCTTTCTTT.

The CDR3 here is CASTPGGTRIDTEAFF. CDR3 bases: TGTGCCAGCACCCCCGGAGGGACTAGGATAGACACTGAAGCTTTCTTT. The rearrangement joins TRBV28 to TRBJ1-1; a possible D gene is TRBD1 (5 bases). The CDR3 spans 16 residues. Per the germline V gene, CDR1 is MDHEN and CDR2 is SYDVKM. V was clipped by 7 bases and J by 3 bases, with 21 bases between them. The variable domain in full, completed from reference TRBV28 and TRBJ1-1, reads DVKVTQSSRYLVKRTGEKVFLECVQDMDHENMFWYRQDPGLGLRLIYFSYDVKMKEKGDIPEGYSVSREKKERFSLILESASTNQTSMYLCASTPGGTRIDTEAFFGQGTRLTVV.